This TCR beta chain was sequenced for a study of T cells in narcolepsy. As for the study in general: Donors had narcolepsy type 1 or type 2, or were healthy controls.

Profiled with immunoSEQ multiplex PCR; TCRdb holds only in-frame clones, not every one. The sample includes tens of thousands of clones, about 85% of them seen just once. Looked up from germline, CDR1 is SGHNT and CDR2 is YYREEE (reference sequence). Trimming stripped 0 bases from V and 9 bases from J, with 16 bases between. The CDR3 is 14 amino acids. The sequenced sample was memory (CD45RA-) CD4+ T cells from blood. The J gene is TRBJ2-7, the V gene TRBV5-4, with no clear D. This TCR came from a human donor in good health. CDR3 loop: CASSLGPSLGVQYF. The CDR3 region has the DNA TGTGCCAGCAGCTTGGGCCCCTCCCTAGGTGTGCAGTACTTC. Full variable domain (missing parts from reference TRBV5-4 and TRBJ2-7): ETGVTQSPTHLIKTRGQQVTLRCSSQSGHNTVSWYQQALGQGPQFIFQYYREEENGRGNFPPRFSGLQFPNYSSELNVNALELDDSALYLCASSLGPSLGVQYFGPGTRLTVT.